This TCR beta chain was sequenced during a study of blood T cell repertoires in COVID-19. Clinical history as reported by participants underpinned cohort assignment. Resolution of symptoms, clearance, or two negative PCRs was present in recovered Cohort 3 donors. This CDR3 contains 15 residues. Trimming left V 4 bases short and J 3 bases short, with 13 bases between. Per germline, CDR1 MGHRA and CDR2 YSYEKL. In the authors' methods: Amplification of reference gene primers provided the estimated nucleated cell counts. Using immunoSEQ multiplex PCR, the repertoire was profiled, and TCRdb retains in-frame clones only, with some absent. V, J and clone size are those of that table, while D and trimming were read from the DNA. The repertoire holds around 140,000 clones, with about 87% as singletons.

Sequencing input: PBMCs or T cells enriched from blood (not recorded which). The TCR comes from a man aged 60 to 75 who had recovered from COVID-19. The rearrangement uses TRBV4-1 and TRBJ2-1; weak D call: TRBD2 (5 bases). The CDR3 protein is CASSRTSIRYNEQFF. As DNA, the CDR3 is TGCGCCAGCAGCCGAACTAGTATTCGCTACAATGAGCAGTTCTTC.